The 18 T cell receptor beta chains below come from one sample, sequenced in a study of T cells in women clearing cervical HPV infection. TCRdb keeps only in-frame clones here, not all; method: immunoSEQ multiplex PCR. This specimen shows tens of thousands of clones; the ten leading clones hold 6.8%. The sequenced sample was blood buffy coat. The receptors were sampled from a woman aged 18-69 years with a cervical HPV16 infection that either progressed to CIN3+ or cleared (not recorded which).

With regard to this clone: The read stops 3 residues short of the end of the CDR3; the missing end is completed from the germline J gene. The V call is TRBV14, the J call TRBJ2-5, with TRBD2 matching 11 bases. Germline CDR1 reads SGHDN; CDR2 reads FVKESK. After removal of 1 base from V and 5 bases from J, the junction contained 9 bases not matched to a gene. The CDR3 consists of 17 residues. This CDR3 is CASSQGVTSGIRETQYF. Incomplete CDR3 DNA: TGTGCCAGCAGCCAAGGGGTGACTAGCGGGATACGGGAGACC.

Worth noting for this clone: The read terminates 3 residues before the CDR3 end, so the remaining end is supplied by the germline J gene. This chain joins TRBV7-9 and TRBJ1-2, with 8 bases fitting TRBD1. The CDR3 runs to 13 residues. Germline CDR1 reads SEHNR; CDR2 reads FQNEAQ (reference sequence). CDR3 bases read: TGTGCCAGCAGTTCGGGACAGGCCTACGAC. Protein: CASSSGQAYD. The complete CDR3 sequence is CASSSGQAYDYTF.

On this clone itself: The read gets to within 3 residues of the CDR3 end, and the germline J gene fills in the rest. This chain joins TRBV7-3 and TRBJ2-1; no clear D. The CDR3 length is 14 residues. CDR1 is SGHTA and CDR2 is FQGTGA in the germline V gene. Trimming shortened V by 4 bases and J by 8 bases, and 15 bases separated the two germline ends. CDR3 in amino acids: CASSSPNTIHEQFF. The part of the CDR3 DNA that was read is TGTGCCAGCAGCTCCCCCAATACTATCCATGAG.

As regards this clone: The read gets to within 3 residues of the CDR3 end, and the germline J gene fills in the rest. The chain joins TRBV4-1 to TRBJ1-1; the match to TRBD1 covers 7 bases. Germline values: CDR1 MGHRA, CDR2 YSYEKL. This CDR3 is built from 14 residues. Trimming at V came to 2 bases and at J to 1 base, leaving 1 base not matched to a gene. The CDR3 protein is CASSQNRGNTEAFF. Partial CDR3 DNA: TGCGCCAGCAGCCAAAACAGGGGGAACACTGAA.

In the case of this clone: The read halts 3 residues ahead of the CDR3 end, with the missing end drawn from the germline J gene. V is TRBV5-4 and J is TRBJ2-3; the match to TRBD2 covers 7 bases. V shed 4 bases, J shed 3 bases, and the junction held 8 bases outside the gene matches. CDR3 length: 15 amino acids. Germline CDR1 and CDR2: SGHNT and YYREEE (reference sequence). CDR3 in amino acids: CASSPSGAGTDTQYF. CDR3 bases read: TGTGCCAGCAGCCCAAGCGGGGCGGGGACAGATACG.

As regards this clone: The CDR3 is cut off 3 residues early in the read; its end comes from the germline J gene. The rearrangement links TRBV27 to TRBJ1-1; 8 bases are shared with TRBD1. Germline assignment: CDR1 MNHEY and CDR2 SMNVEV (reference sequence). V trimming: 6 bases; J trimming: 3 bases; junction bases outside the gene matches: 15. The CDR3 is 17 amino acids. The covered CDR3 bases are TGTGCCAGCAGCACGACAGGGGTCTACATAGGGGACACTGAA. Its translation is CASSTTGVYIGDTE. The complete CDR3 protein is CASSTTGVYIGDTEAFF.

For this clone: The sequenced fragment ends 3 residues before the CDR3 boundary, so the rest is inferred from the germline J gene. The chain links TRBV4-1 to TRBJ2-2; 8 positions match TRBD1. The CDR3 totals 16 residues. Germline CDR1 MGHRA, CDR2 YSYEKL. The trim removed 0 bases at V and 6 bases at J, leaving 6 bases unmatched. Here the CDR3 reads CASSQEGSGGPGELFF. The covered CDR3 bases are TGCGCCAGCAGCCAAGAAGGGTCAGGGGGCCCCGGGGAG.

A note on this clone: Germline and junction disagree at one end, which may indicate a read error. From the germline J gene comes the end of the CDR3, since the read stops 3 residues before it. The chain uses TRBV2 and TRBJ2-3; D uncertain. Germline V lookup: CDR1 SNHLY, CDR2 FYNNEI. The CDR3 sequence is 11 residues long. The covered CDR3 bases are TGTGCCAGCAGTTCTTCAGAGACG. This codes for CASSSSET. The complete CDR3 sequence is CASSSSETQYF.

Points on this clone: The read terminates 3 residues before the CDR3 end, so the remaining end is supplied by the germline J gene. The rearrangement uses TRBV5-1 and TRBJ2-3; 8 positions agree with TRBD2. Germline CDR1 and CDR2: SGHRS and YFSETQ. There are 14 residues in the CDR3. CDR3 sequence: CASTLAGSGETQYF. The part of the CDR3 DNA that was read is TGCGCCAGCACCTTAGCGGGGAGTGGAGAGACG. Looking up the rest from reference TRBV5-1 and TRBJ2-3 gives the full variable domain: KAGVTQTPRYLIKTRGQQVTLSCSPISGHRSVSWYQQTPGQGLQFLFEYFSETQRNKGNFPGRFSGRQFSNSRSEMNVSTLELGDSALYLCASTLAGSGETQYFGPGTRLTVL.

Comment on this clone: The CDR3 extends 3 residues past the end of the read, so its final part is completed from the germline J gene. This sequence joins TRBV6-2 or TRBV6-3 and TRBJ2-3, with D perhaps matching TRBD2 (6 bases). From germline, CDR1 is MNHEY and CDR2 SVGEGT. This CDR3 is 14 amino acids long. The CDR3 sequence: CASRRPDPGETQYF. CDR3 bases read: TGTGCCAGCCGACGTCCGGACCCGGGGGAGACG.

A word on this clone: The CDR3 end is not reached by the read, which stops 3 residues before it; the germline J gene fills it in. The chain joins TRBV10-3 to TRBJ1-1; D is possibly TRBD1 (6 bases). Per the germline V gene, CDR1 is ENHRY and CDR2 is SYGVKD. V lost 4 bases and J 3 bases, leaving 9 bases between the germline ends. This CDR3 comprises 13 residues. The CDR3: CAISGPGDTEAFF. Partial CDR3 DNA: TGTGCCATCAGTGGTCCAGGGGACACTGAA.

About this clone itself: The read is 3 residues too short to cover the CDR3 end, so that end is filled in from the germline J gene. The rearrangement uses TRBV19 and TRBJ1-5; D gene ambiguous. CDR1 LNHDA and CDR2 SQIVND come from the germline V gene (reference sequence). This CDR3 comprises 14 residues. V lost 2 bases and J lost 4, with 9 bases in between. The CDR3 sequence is CASSIRDKNQPQHF. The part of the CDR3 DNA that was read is TGTGCCAGTAGTATACGAGACAAAAATCAGCCC. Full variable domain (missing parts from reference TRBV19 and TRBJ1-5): DGGITQSPKYLFRKEGQNVTLSCEQNLNHDAMYWYRQDPGQGLRLIYYSQIVNDFQKGDIAEGYSVSREKKESFPLTVTSAQKNPTAFYLCASSIRDKNQPQHFGDGTRLSIL.

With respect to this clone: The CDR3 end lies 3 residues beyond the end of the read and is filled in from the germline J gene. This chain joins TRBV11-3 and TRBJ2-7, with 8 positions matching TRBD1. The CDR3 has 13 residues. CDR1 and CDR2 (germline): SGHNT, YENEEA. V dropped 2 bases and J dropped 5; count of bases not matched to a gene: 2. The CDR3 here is CASSLTGGNEQYF. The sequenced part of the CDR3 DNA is TGTGCCAGCAGCTTAACAGGGGGGAACGAG.

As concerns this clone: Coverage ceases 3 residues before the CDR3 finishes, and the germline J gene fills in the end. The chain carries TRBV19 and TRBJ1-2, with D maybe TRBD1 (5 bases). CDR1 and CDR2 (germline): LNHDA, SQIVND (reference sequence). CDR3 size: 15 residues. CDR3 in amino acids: CASSKGTSGYNDYTF. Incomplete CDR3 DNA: TGTGCCAGTAGCAAAGGGACTAGCGGCTACAATGAC.

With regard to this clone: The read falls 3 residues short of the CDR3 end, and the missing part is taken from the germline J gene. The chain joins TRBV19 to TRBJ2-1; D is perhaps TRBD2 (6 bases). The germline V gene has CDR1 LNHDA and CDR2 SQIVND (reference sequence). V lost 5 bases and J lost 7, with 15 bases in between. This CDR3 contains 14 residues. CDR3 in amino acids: CASSWGTLKNEQFF. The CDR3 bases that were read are TGTGCCAGTAGTTGGGGGACTCTTAAGAATGAG.

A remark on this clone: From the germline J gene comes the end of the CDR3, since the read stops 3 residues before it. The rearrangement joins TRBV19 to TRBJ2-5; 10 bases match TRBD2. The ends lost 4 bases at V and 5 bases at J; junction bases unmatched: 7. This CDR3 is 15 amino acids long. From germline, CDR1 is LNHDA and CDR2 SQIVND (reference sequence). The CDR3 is CASSKASGGGETQYF. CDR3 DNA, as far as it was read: TGTGCCAGTAGTAAGGCTAGCGGGGGCGGGGAGACC.

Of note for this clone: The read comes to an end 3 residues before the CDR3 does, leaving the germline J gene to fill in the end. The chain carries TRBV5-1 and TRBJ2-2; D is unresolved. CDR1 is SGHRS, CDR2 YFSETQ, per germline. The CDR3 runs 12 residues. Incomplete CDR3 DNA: TGCGCCAGCAGGGAAACTAATGAAAAG. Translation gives CASRETNEK. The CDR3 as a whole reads CASRETNEKLFF.

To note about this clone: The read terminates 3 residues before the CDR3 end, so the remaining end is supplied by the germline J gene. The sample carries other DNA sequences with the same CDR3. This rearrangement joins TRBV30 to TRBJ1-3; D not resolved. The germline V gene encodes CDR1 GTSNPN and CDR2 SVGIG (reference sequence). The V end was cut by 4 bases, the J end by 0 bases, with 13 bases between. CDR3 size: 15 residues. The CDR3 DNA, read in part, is TGTGCCTGGACCTTCGGGGAGAGCTCTGGAAACACC. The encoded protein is CAWTFGESSGNT. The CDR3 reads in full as CAWTFGESSGNTIYF.